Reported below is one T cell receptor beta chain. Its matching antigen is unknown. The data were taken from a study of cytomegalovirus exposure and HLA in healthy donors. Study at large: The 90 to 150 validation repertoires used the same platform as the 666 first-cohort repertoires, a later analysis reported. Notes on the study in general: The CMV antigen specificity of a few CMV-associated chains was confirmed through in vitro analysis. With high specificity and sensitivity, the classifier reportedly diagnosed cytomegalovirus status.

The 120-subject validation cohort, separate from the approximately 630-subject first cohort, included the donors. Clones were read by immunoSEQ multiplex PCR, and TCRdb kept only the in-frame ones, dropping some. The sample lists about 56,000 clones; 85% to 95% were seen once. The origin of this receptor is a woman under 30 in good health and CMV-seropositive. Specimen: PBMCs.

CDR3 residues: CASSVNTGFQETQYF. In nucleotides, the CDR3 is TGTGCCAGCAGCGTCAATACGGGGTTCCAAGAGACCCAGTACTTC. This sequence joins TRBV9 and TRBJ2-5, with D tentatively TRBD2 (5 bases). Per the germline V gene, CDR1 is SGDLS and CDR2 is YYNGEE. With 2 bases removed from V and 1 base from J, the gap between germline ends came to 12 bases. CDR3 length: 15 amino acids.